Reported below is one T cell receptor beta chain. At one end, the junction sequence differs from germline, possibly due to a read error. This sample is part of a study of human T cells and chemical hapten exposure. Time point given: pre-sensitization, week 0. Treatment defined: therapeutic diphenylcyclopropenone sensitization with weekly scalp DPC. Prior to each patch test being applied, blood was drawn. Before extraction, the whole blood was not fractionated, and total RNA was taken from it. TCRdb passed the RACE reads through MiXCR, listing each CDR3 protein once. The sample has around 180,000 distinct CDR3 sequences; under 35% are singletons. This clonotype originated in a woman aged 25 to 39 with alopecia areata. Some clones in this sample may be carry-over from other donors' samples. The starting material was whole blood, obtained in connection with sensitization to the hapten diphenylcyclopropenone (DPC).

The CDR3 loop reads CSVTVAGANVPTF. For the CDR3, the DNA is TGCAGCGTGACTGTAGCTGGGGCCAACGTCCCGACTTTC. This chain connects TRBV29-1 to TRBJ2-6, with D possibly matching TRBD1 (5 bases). CDR1 and CDR2 (germline): SQVTM, ANQGSEA. CDR3 length equals 13 residues.